The 5 T cell receptor beta chains reported below all come from one sample, sequenced in a study of regulatory T cells in long-lasting Graves disease (dated by TCRdb to the early 2020s). Libraries were made using multiplex PCR. Sequenced using an Illumina HiSeq 4000. TCR beta libraries were built with iRepertoire HTBI primers and Arm-PCR amplification of CDR3 regions. In TCRdb, the public reads were trimmed at Q25 with fastp and aligned with MiXCR, with productive beta chains retained. For every CDR3 protein sequence, its rows merge into one entry that carries the most common genes and DNA. Recorded for this sample are a few hundred thousand distinct CDR3 sequences; 23% of them occurred a single time. Clones ranked in the top ten supply less than 30% of the sample. In light of the paper, this sample's time point label describes: persistent/refractory GD, antithyroid drugs over 5 years with positive TRAb. RNA was extracted from PBMCs in TRIzol for both TCR sequencing and RNA sequencing.

Sequenced material: peripheral blood mononuclear cells (PBMCs), taken when the disease was refractory, from a patient treated with antithyroid drugs. The receptors derive from a woman in her thirties or forties with Graves disease. Donor details come from another sample of the same person, matched by shared clones.

This rearrangement joins TRBV14 to TRBJ2-7; D is uncertain. Germline CDR1 is SGHDN and CDR2 is FVKESK. The ends were cut back, 3 bases at V and 1 base at J, with 7 bases in the middle. The CDR3 loop spans 13 amino acids. CDR3 loop: CASSHDPSYEQYF. The DNA for the CDR3 is TGTGCCAGCAGCCACGACCCGTCCTACGAGCAGTACTTC.

This clonotype came up many times. The rearrangement joins TRBV20-1 to TRBJ1-1, with TRBD1 matching over 9 bases. The J segment lost 3 bases and the V segment lost 0 bases, leaving 8 bases of the junction unmatched. Germline values: CDR1 DFQATT, CDR2 SNEGSKA (reference sequence). The CDR3 has 16 amino acids. The CDR3 DNA follows: TGCAGTGCTAGAGATCGGACAGGGGTTAGGGACACTGAAGCTTTCTTT. Translation gives CSARDRTGVRDTEAFF.

This clonotype was observed at least ten times. This chain uses TRBV2 with TRBJ2-2, with D tentatively TRBD2 (5 bases). This CDR3 contains 14 residues. Germline V gene lookup returns CDR1 SNHLY and CDR2 FYNNEI. The ends were cut back, 1 base at V and 6 bases at J, with 9 bases in the middle. The CDR3 spells CASSEVGGPGELFF. DNA for the CDR3: TGTGCCAGCAGTGAAGTAGGCGGGCCCGGGGAGCTGTTTTTT. Filled out from reference TRBV2 and TRBJ2-2, the complete variable domain reads EPEVTQTPSHQVTQMGQEVILRCVPISNHLYFYWYRQILGQKVEFLVSFYNNEISEKSEIFDDQFSVERPDGSNFTLKIRSTKLEDSAMYFCASSEVGGPGELFFGEGSRLTVL.

This clonotype was recorded many times. The chain recombines TRBV6-1 with TRBJ2-4, with D hard to call. V lost 8 bases and J 6 bases, leaving 11 bases between the germline ends. Germline V lookup: CDR1 MNHNS, CDR2 SASEGT. The CDR3 sequence is 12 residues long. The chain's CDR3 is CASSRSPNIQYF. The CDR3 DNA sequence: TGTGCCAGCTCTCGATCTCCAAACATTCAGTACTTC.

The chain's CDR3 is CASSQDQVLAGGPYEQYF. Here the CDR3 DNA reads TGTGCCAGCAGCCAAGATCAGGTGCTAGCGGGAGGGCCCTACGAGCAGTACTTC. The gene calls are TRBV3-1 and TRBJ2-7, with 12 bases aligning to TRBD2. Germline loops: CDR1 LGHDT, CDR2 YNNKEL (reference sequence). The V segment lost 0 bases and the J segment 2 bases; nucleotides outside the gene matches: 8. The CDR3 covers 18 residues.